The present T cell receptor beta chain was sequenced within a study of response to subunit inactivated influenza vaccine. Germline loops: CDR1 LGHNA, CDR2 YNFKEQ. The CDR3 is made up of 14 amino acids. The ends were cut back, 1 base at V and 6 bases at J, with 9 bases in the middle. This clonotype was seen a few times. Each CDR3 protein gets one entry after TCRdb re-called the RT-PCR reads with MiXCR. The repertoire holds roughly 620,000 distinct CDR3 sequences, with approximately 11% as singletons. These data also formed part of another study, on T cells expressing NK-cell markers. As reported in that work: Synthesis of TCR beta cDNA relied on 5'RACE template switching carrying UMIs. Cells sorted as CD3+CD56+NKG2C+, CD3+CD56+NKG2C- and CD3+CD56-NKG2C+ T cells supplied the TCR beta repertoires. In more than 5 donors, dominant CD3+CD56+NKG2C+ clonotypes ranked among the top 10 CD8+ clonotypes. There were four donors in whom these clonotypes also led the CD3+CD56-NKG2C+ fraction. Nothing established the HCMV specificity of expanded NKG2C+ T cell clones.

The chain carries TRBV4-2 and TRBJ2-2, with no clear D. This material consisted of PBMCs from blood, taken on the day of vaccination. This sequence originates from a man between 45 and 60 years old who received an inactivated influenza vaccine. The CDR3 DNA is TGTGCCAGCAGCCAAGGTTTCTCCCCCGGGGAGCTGTTTTTT. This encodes CASSQGFSPGELFF.